This T cell receptor beta chain was profiled in a study of blood T cell repertoires in COVID-19. CDR1 is SGHRS and CDR2 is YFSETQ in the germline V gene. V lost 1 base to trimming and J lost 1 base, with 8 bases between them. The CDR3 totals 15 residues. Some clones are missing from TCRdb's copy, which holds only in-frame ones; the method was immunoSEQ multiplex PCR. Of roughly 360,000 clones in the sample, around 87% are singletons; the top ten hold 1% to 1.5%. Grouping used clinical history reported by participants in a survey and questionnaire. This clone came up once. The sequenced material came from PBMCs or T cells enriched from blood (not recorded which). The receptor's source is a man younger than 45 who had recovered from COVID-19. V gene TRBV5-1 combines with J gene TRBJ2-2, with a possible D match to TRBD1 (6 bases). CDR3 bases: TGCGCCAGCAGCTTGTACAGGGAGAACACCGGGGAGCTGTTTTTT. Protein: CASSLYRENTGELFF.